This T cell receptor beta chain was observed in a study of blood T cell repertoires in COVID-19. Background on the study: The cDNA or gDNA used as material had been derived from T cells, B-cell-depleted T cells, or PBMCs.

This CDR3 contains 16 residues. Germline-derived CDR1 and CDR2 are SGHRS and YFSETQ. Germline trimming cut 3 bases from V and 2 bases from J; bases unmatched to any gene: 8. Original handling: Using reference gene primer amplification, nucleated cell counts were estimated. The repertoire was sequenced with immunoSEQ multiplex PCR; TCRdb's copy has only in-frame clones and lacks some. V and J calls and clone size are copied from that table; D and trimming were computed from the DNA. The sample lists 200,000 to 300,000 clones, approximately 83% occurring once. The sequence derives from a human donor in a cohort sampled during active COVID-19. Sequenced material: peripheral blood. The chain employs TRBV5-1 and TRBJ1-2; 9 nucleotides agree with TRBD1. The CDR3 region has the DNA TGCGCCAGCAGCTCCGGTCGGGACAGGGTAAACTATGGCTACACCTTC. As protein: CASSSGRDRVNYGYTF.